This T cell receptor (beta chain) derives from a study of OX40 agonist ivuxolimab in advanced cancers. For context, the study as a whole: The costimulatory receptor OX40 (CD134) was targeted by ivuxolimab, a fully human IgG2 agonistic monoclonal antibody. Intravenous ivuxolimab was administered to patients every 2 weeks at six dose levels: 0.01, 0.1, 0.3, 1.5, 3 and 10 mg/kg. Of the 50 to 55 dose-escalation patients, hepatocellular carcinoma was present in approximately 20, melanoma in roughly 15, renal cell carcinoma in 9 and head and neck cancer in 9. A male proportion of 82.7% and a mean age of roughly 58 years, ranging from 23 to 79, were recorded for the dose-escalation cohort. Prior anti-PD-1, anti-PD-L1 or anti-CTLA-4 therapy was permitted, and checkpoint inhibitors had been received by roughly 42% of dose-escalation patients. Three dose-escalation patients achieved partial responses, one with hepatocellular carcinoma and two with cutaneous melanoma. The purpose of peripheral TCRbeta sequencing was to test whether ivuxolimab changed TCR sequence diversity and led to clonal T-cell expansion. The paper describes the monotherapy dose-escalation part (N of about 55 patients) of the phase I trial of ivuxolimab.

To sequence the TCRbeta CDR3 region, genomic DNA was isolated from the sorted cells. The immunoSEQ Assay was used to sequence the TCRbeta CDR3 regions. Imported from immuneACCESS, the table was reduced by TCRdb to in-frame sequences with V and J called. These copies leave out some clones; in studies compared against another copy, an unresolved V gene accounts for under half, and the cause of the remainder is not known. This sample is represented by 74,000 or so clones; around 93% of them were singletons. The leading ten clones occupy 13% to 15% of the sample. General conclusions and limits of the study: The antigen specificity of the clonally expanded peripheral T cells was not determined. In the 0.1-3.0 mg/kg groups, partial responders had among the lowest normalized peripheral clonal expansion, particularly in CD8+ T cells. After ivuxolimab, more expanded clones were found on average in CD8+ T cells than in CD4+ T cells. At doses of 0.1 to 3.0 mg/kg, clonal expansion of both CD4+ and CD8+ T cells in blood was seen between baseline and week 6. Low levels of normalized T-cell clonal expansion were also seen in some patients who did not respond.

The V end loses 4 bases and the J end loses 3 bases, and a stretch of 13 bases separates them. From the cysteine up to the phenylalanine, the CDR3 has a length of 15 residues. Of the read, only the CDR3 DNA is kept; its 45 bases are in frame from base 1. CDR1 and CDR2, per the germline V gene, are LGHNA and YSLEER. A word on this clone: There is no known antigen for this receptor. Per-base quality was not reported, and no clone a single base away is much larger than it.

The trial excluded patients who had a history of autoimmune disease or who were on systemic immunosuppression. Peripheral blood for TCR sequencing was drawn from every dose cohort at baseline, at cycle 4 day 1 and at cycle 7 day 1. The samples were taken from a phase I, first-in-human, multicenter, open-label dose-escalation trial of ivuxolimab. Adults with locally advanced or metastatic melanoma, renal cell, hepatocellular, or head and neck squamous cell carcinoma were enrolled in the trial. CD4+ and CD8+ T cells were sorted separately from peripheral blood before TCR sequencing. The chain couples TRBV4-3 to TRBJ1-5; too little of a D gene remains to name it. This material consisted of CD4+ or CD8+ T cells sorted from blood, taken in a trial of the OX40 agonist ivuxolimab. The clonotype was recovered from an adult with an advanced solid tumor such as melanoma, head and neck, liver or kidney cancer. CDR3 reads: CASSPLGWVNQPQHF. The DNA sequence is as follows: TGCGCCAGCAGCCCCCTGGGTTGGGTCAATCAGCCCCAGCATTTT.